Following are 26 T cell receptor beta chains from one sample sequenced in a study of blood T cells in healthy people across ages. The use of a sample-barcoded 5' primer and a J-beta primer mix characterized a second PCR of about 6 to 11 cycles. TCRdb reprocessed the 5' RACE reads via MiXCR and lists one record per CDR3 protein. The data hold some 670,000 distinct CDR3 sequences, with around 52% observed a single time. Material: blood. The receptors were gathered from a woman of 80 years or more in good health.

The chain uses TRBV7-2 and TRBJ1-1, with D unclear. Germline V lookup: CDR1 SGHTA, CDR2 FQGNSA. The CDR3 loop spans 13 amino acids. Trimming removed 1 base from V and 6 bases from J, with 9 bases in between. CDR3 in DNA: TGTGCCAGCAGCTTAGAGCTTAACGCTGAAGCTTTCTTT. Protein: CASSLELNAEAFF.

As to this clonotype: Possible read error: a much larger clone is one base away. The V and J genes are TRBV7-2 and TRBJ2-3; D remains ambiguous. Germline-derived CDR1 and CDR2 are SGHTA and FQGNSA. This CDR3 spans 13 amino acids. The CDR3 spells CASSPELAETQYF. The CDR3 nucleotides read TGTGCCAGCAGCCCCGAGTTGGCAGAGACGCAGTATTTT.

This clonotype has at least ten counts. V usage is TRBV7-3 and J usage is TRBJ1-1; D not certain. The CDR3 is 14 residues long. V lost 7 bases, J lost 0 bases, and 12 bases lay in between. Germline lookup yields CDR1 SGHTA and CDR2 FQGTGA. CDR3 loop: CASTLTGVNTEAFF. The CDR3 DNA follows: TGTGCCAGCACTCTTACGGGTGTGAACACTGAAGCTTTCTTT.

The chain is built from TRBV20-1 and TRBJ2-3; unclear D gene. The V gene's germline CDR1 is DFQATT and CDR2 SNEGSKA (reference sequence). V was clipped by 0 bases and J by 2 bases, with 15 bases between them. CDR3 length: 16 residues. The DNA of the CDR3 is TGCAGTGCTAGAGATGGCAGAAGCGAAGTCACAGATACGCAGTATTTT. Its protein is CSARDGRSEVTDTQYF.

J is TRBJ2-7 and V is TRBV6-6; D not resolved. The J call may be faulty, since TRBJ2-5 better matches the DNA end. CDR3 length: 12 amino acids. From germline, CDR1 is MNHNY and CDR2 SVGAGI (reference sequence). The DNA for the CDR3 is TGTGCCAGCAGTTCACGTTCTGAGACCCAGTACTTC. Encoded protein: CASSSRSETQYF.

This clonotype was recorded a few times. The V and J genes are TRBV20-1 and TRBJ2-7, with D unclear. The CDR3 runs 13 residues. V dropped 2 bases and J dropped 7 bases, with 15 bases sitting between them. Per the germline V gene, CDR1 is DFQATT and CDR2 is SNEGSKA (reference sequence). The CDR3 nucleotides are TGCAGTGCTAGAAGAGAAGGGTTAGGAGAGCAGTACTTC. This encodes CSARREGLGEQYF.

The genes are TRBV29-1 and TRBJ2-7; D gene ambiguous. This CDR3 region has 15 residues. From germline, CDR1 is SQVTM and CDR2 ANQGSEA. V lost 3 bases and J 0 bases, leaving 15 bases between the germline ends. CDR3 DNA sequence: TGCAGCGTTGAGAGCCCTAACAGCCTCTCCTACGAGCAGTACTTC. It specifies CSVESPNSLSYEQYF.

The rearrangement links TRBV10-3 to TRBJ2-3; D uncertain. The CDR3 is 15 amino acids. Germline assignment: CDR1 ENHRY and CDR2 SYGVKD. The V and J ends lost 6 bases and 1 base respectively, with 14 bases between them. CDR3 amino acids: CAISKPPGGTDTQYF. Here the CDR3 DNA reads TGTGCCATCAGCAAACCCCCTGGGGGCACAGATACGCAGTATTTT.

This clonotype has a count of ten or more. The chain employs TRBV20-1 and TRBJ1-4, with D uncertain. This CDR3 has 15 residues. The V gene lost 4 bases and the J gene lost 0 bases, with 12 bases spanning the gap. Germline V gene lookup returns CDR1 DFQATT and CDR2 SNEGSKA (reference sequence). The CDR3 spells CSATSGRTTNEKLFF. CDR3 DNA: TGCAGTGCTACCTCTGGGAGAACAACTAATGAAAAACTGTTTTTT.

The table lists this clonotype with a count of one. Since a much larger clone is just one base distant, this may be a read error. This chain connects TRBV29-1 to TRBJ2-1, with a weak D call TRBD2 (6 bases). CDR3 length equals 12 residues. Germline-derived CDR1 and CDR2 are SQVTM and ANQGSEA. The CDR3 here is CSANTGGNGQFF. Here the CDR3 DNA reads TGCAGCGCTAATACCGGAGGGAATGGGCAGTTCTTC.

This chain uses TRBV5-1 with TRBJ2-3; TRBD2 agrees at 10 bases. The CDR3 runs to 15 residues. J was trimmed by 4 bases and V by 4 bases; bases with no gene match: 6. In germline, CDR1 is SGHRS, CDR2 YFSETQ. The DNA of the CDR3 is TGCGCCAGCAGCCAACCGGGGACTAGCGCAGATACGCAGTATTTT. This translates into CASSQPGTSADTQYF. The whole variable domain, filled in from reference TRBV5-1 and TRBJ2-3, reads KAGVTQTPRYLIKTRGQQVTLSCSPISGHRSVSWYQQTPGQGLQFLFEYFSETQRNKGNFPGRFSGRQFSNSRSEMNVSTLELGDSALYLCASSQPGTSADTQYFGPGTRLTVL.

J is TRBJ2-3 and V is TRBV7-2; D is tentatively TRBD1 or TRBD2 (7 bases each). The V end was cut by 5 bases, the J end by 6 bases, with 24 bases between. Germline CDR1 is SGHTA and CDR2 is FQGNSA. The CDR3 contains 17 residues. CDR3 amino acids: CASSPRGGHLVSDTQYF. The DNA for the CDR3 is TGTGCCAGCAGCCCCAGGGGGGGTCACCTGGTCTCGGATACGCAGTATTTT.

This clonotype has a count of ten or more. V gene TRBV28 combines with J gene TRBJ1-2, with D uncertain. V lost 2 bases and J 8 bases, leaving 9 bases between the germline ends. This CDR3 contains 12 residues. Germline assignment: CDR1 MDHEN and CDR2 SYDVKM. The CDR3 is CASSLNSAGYTF. CDR3 coding DNA: TGTGCCAGCAGTTTAAACAGCGCCGGCTACACCTTC.

There are many counts of this clonotype. The chain combines TRBV24-1 with TRBJ2-1, with D unresolved. The CDR3 has 12 residues. V lost 3 bases to trimming and J lost 5 bases, with 4 bases between them. The germline gives CDR1 KGHDR, CDR2 SFDVKD. The CDR3 DNA sequence: TGTGCCACCAGTGATCCTCACAATGAGCAGTTCTTC. Its translation is CATSDPHNEQFF.

This clonotype was observed a handful of times. This chain links TRBV13 with TRBJ2-7; tentatively, D is TRBD2 (5 bases). The CDR3 is made up of 14 amino acids. Germline CDR1 is PRHDT and CDR2 is FYEKMQ (reference sequence). Trimming took 5 bases from V and 0 from J, leaving 11 bases between them. In nucleotides, the CDR3 is TGTGCCAGCAGCCCCGGGGTCGGCTCCTACGAGCAGTACTTC. This sequence encodes CASSPGVGSYEQYF.

This clonotype was seen a few times. This rearrangement joins TRBV27 to TRBJ1-2; the D gene is possibly TRBD1 (5 bases). The CDR3 contains 15 residues. V was shortened by 1 base and J by 1 base, with 10 bases between the two germline ends. Germline CDR1 and CDR2: MNHEY and SMNVEV (reference sequence). The CDR3 nucleotides are TGTGCCAGCAGTTTATGGGCAGGGCTTAACTATGGCTACACCTTC. Protein: CASSLWAGLNYGYTF.

The table lists this clonotype with many counts. The V and J genes are TRBV3-1 and TRBJ2-1; no reliable D call. This CDR3 region has 11 residues. V dropped 4 bases and J dropped 7 bases, with 5 bases sitting between them. The germline gives CDR1 LGHDT, CDR2 YNNKEL (reference sequence). For the CDR3, the DNA is TGTGCCAGCAGCCGCACGAATGAGCAGTTCTTC. Its translation is CASSRTNEQFF.

This chain links TRBV5-1 with TRBJ2-7; 7 positions match TRBD1. Germline V gene lookup returns CDR1 SGHRS and CDR2 YFSETQ. V was clipped by 0 bases and J by 1 base; unmatched bases: 10. This CDR3 contains 17 residues. CDR3 DNA sequence: TGCGCCAGCAGCTTGGCCACCGGGACAGTAAGGTCCTACGAGCAGTACTTC. It encodes CASSLATGTVRSYEQYF.

The chain couples TRBV3-1 to TRBJ1-2; the D is unclear. Germline CDR1 is LGHDT and CDR2 is YNNKEL (reference sequence). V was shortened by 0 bases and J by 5 bases, with 10 bases between the two germline ends. CDR3 length equals 14 residues. The CDR3 sequence: CASSQDGRSYGYTF. CDR3 DNA: TGTGCCAGCAGCCAAGATGGCAGGAGTTATGGCTACACCTTC.

This clonotype has just one count. The chain couples TRBV6-5 to TRBJ1-5, with D possibly matching TRBD1 (6 bases). The CDR3 has 16 amino acids. V lost 7 bases and J lost 3, with 19 bases in between. CDR1 MNHEY and CDR2 SVGAGI come from the germline V gene. In DNA form, the CDR3 reads TGTGCCAGCACTATACTTACCAGGGGTTCCAATCAGCCCCAGCATTTT. Protein sequence: CASTILTRGSNQPQHF.

This chain uses TRBV5-1 with TRBJ1-1, with TRBD1 matching over 8 bases. The CDR3 sequence is 16 residues long. J lost 4 bases, V lost 2 bases, and 10 bases had no gene match. Germline V CDR1 and CDR2: SGHRS, YFSETQ. The DNA of the CDR3 is TGCGCCAGCAGCTTTTCTCTCGGACAGGGTGGCACTGAAGCTTTCTTT. Residues: CASSFSLGQGGTEAFF.

V is TRBV12-3 or TRBV12-4 and J is TRBJ1-6; D unclear. This CDR3 spans 14 amino acids. Trimming left V 5 bases short and J 6 bases short, with 11 bases between. The CDR3 reads CASSPSRANSPLHF. Written as DNA, the CDR3 is TGTGCCAGCAGTCCCTCCAGAGCTAATTCACCCCTCCACTTT.

Details on this clonotype: With a much larger clone just one base away, this may be a read error. This CDR3 is CAGSVGRQETQYF. The DNA for the CDR3 is TGTGCCGGCAGCGTCGGGCGACAAGAGACCCAGTACTTC. This chain connects TRBV28 to TRBJ2-5; D uncertain. The germline V gene encodes CDR1 MDHEN and CDR2 SYDVKM. CDR3 length: 13 amino acids.

Details on this clonotype: A read error may explain this, as a much larger clone is one base away. The chain has TRBV10-3 and TRBJ2-1; TRBD1 aligns across 8 bases. CDR3 length: 15 amino acids. Unmatched junction bases numbered 15, after V lost 4 bases and J lost 13 bases. Germline values: CDR1 ENHRY, CDR2 SYGVKD. The CDR3 bases are TGTGCCATCAGTGGTCAGACAGGGGTTGGCGAGACCCAGTTCTTC. This codes for CAISGQTGVGETQFF.

This clonotype appeared many times. J is TRBJ2-5 and V is TRBV7-8; D remains ambiguous. There are 13 residues in the CDR3. CDR1 is SGHVS, CDR2 FQNEAQ, per germline. Trimming stripped 9 bases from V and 4 bases from J, with 15 bases between. CDR3 nucleotides: TGTGCCAGTAGGCATAGAGGCGGAGAGACCCAGTACTTC. It translates to CASRHRGGETQYF.

This clonotype has a handful of counts. CDR3 protein: CASSPRQGAQTEAFF. In DNA, the CDR3 is TGTGCCAGCAGTCCCCGACAGGGGGCCCAGACTGAAGCTTTCTTT. This chain links TRBV27 with TRBJ1-1, with TRBD1 matching 10 bases. V gave up 5 bases and J gave up 5 bases; unmatched junction bases: 8. Germline CDR1 and CDR2: MNHEY and SMNVEV (reference sequence). The CDR3 is 15 residues long.